The clone carrying this T cell receptor beta chain was seen at least ten times. Its cognate antigen is unknown. The entry originates in a study of Graves' ophthalmopathy and Graves' hyperthyroidism. Regarding the study as a whole: Distinction of ophthalmopathy from stable hyperthyroidism by a 13-signature model reached approximately 88% sensitivity and 70% to 83% specificity.

Researchers classed hyperthyroidism as stable given no ophthalmopathy within 18 months of follow-up. Amplified material comprised TCR beta CDR3 regions derived from RNA transcripts. HTBI-primed RT-PCR formed the first round, and a multiplex PCR formed the second. One entry per CDR3 protein results from TCRdb running MiXCR on the multiplex PCR reads. Among hundreds of thousands of distinct CDR3 sequences listed, 20% to 25% were seen once. The sample consisted of peripheral blood. The receptor was derived from a woman in her late teens or twenties with stable Graves' hyperthyroidism. Some clones in this sample may be carry-over from other donors' samples.

The CDR3 nucleotides are TGTGCCAGTTCTCAAGGGAACCCTAACTATGGCTACACCTTC. It translates to CASSQGNPNYGYTF. The rearrangement uses TRBV27 and TRBJ1-2; no reliable D call. The CDR3 is made up of 14 amino acids. Germline V gene sequence: CDR1 MNHEY, CDR2 SMNVEV (reference sequence). V lost 9 bases and J 0 bases, leaving 14 bases between the germline ends.